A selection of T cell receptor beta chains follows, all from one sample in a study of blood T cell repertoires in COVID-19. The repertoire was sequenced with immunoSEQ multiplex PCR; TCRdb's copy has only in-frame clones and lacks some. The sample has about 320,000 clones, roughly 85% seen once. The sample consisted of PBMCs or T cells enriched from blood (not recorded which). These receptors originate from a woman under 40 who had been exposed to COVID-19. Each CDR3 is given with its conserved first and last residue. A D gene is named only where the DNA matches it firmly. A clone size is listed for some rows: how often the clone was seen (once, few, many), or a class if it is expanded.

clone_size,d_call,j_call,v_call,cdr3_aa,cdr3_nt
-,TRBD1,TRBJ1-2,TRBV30,CAWSTRGLHGYTF,TGTGCCTGGAGCACCAGGGGGCTCCATGGCTACACCTTC
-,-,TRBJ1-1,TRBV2,CASKQEGRTEAFF,TGTGCCAGCAAGCAAGAGGGTCGGACTGAAGCTTTCTTT
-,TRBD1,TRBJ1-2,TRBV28,CASRSYDRGSGYTF,TGTGCCAGCAGATCATATGACAGGGGTTCTGGCTACACCTTC
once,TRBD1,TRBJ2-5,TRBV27,CASSLGQGAETQYF,TGTGCCAGCAGTTTAGGGCAGGGGGCAGAGACCCAGTACTTC
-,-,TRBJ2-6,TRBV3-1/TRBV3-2,CASSQDRGIGANVLTF,TGTGCCAGCAGCCAAGATCGAGGGATTGGGGCCAACGTCCTGACTTTC
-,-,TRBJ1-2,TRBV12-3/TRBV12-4,CASSFGGDGYTF,TGTGCCAGCAGTTTCGGGGGTGATGGCTACACCTTC
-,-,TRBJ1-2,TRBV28,CASSLPVGGSYGYTF,TGTGCCAGCAGTTTACCAGTCGGGGGATCCTATGGCTACACCTTC
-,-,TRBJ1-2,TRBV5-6,CASSLPRGYTF,TGTGCCAGCAGCTTGCCGAGAGGCTACACCTTC
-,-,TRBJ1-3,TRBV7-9,CASRHGQDSGNTIYF,TGTGCCAGCAGACATGGACAAGACTCTGGAAACACCATATATTTT
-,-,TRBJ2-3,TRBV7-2,CASSSPGFTSTDTQYF,TGTGCCAGCAGCTCCCCAGGGTTTACTAGCACAGATACGCAGTATTTT
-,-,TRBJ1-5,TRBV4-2,CASSPNPIRTQPQHF,TGTGCCAGCAGCCCTAACCCTATCCGAACTCAGCCCCAGCATTTT
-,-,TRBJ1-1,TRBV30,CAWRYLNTEAFF,TGTGCCTGGAGGTACTTGAACACTGAAGCTTTCTTT
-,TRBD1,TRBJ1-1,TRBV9,CASSAPRGTGNTEAFF,TGTGCCAGCAGCGCACCGAGAGGGACAGGGAACACTGAAGCTTTCTTT
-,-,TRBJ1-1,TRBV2,CASSTSYTEAFF,TGTGCCAGCAGCACTAGTTACACTGAAGCTTTCTTT
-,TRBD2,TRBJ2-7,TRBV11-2,CASSLGGTSGKAEQYF,TGTGCCAGCAGCTTGGGAGGGACTAGCGGGAAAGCCGAGCAGTACTTC
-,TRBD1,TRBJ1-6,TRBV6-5,CASSLDRGAGNSPLHF,TGTGCCAGCAGTTTAGACAGGGGAGCGGGCAATTCACCCCTCCACTTT
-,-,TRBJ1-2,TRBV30,CAWSVRGSFGYTF,TGTGCCTGGAGTGTAAGAGGGAGTTTTGGCTACACCTTC
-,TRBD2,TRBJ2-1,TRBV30,CAWTGTSGYNEQFF,TGTGCCTGGACCGGGACTAGCGGTTACAATGAGCAGTTCTTC
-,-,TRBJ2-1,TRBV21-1,CASSKAIQGRSYNEQFF,TGTGCCAGCAGCAAGGCAATACAGGGTCGATCCTACAATGAGCAGTTCTTC
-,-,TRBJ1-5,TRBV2,CASSVLRGGNQPQHF,TGTGCCAGCAGTGTACTAAGGGGAGGGAATCAGCCCCAGCATTTT
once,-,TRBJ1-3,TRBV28,CASSFRRGLSGNTIYF,TGTGCCAGCAGTTTTAGGAGAGGCCTCTCTGGAAACACCATATATTTT
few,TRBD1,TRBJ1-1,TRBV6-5,CASSQNRGGVAFF,TGTGCCAGCAGCCAAAACAGGGGTGGAGTAGCTTTCTTT
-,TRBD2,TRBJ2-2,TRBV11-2,CASSARGSSNGELFF,TGTGCCAGCAGCGCACGCGGGAGTTCTAACGGGGAGCTGTTTTTT
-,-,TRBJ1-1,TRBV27,CASSALGAAGTEAFF,TGTGCCAGCAGTGCCCTGGGGGCGGCAGGCACTGAAGCTTTCTTT
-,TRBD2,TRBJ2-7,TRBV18,CASSERGDEQYF,TGTGCCAGCTCGGAACGGGGGGACGAGCAGTACTTC
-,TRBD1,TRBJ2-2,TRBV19,CASSLGQGDPGRTGELFF,TGTGCCAGTAGTTTGGGACAGGGGGACCCTGGGCGCACCGGGGAGCTGTTTTTT
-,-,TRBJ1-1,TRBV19,CASGPLGAPGNTEAFF,TGTGCCAGCGGCCCTCTAGGGGCGCCGGGGAACACTGAAGCTTTCTTT
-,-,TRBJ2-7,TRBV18,CASSPGRENEQYF,TGTGCCAGCTCACCGGGTAGGGAGAACGAGCAGTACTTC
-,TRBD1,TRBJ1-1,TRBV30,CAWETGQGFTEAFF,TGTGCCTGGGAGACGGGACAGGGCTTCACTGAAGCTTTCTTT